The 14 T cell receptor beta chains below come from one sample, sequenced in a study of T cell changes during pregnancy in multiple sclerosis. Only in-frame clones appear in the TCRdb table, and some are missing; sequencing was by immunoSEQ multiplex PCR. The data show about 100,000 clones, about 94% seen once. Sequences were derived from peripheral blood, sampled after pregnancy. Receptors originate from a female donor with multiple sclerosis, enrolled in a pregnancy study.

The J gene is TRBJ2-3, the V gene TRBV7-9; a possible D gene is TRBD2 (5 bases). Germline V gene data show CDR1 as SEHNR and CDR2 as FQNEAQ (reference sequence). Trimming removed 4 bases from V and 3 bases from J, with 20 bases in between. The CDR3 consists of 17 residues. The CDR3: CASSSLFAQAATDTQYF. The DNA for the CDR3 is TGTGCCAGCAGCTCCTTATTTGCCCAAGCGGCAACAGATACGCAGTATTTT.

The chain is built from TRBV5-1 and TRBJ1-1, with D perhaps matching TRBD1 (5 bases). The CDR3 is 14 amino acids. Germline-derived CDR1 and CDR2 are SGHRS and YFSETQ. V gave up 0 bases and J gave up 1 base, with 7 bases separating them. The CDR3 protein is CASSLAQGNTEAFF. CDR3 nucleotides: TGCGCCAGCAGCTTGGCCCAGGGGAACACTGAAGCTTTCTTT.

CDR3 residues: CSAREGVEAFF. DNA for the CDR3: TGCAGTGCTAGAGAAGGGGTTGAAGCTTTCTTT. This sequence joins TRBV20-1 and TRBJ1-1, with D possibly being TRBD1 (5 bases). This CDR3 comprises 11 residues. Germline V CDR1 and CDR2: DFQATT, SNEGSKA (reference sequence). The germline V and J ends were trimmed by 0 bases and 7 bases, with 6 bases remaining between them.

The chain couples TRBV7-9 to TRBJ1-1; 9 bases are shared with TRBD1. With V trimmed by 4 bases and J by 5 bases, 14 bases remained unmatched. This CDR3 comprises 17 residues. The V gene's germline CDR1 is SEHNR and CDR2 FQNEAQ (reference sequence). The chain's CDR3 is CASSSPTGGASVTEAFF. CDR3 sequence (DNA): TGTGCCAGCAGCTCCCCCACAGGGGGCGCGTCAGTAACTGAAGCTTTCTTT.

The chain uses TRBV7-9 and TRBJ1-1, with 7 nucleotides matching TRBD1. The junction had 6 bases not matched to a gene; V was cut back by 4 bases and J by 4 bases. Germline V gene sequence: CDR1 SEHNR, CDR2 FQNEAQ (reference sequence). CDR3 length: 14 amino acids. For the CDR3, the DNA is TGTGCCAGCAGCTACAGGGGAGAGATCACTGAAGCTTTCTTT. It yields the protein CASSYRGEITEAFF. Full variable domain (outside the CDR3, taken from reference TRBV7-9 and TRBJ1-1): DTGVSQNPRHKITKRGQNVTFRCDPISEHNRLYWYRQTLGQGPEFLTYFQNEAQLEKSRLLSDRFSAERPKGSFSTLEIQRTEQGDSAMYLCASSYRGEITEAFFGQGTRLTVV.

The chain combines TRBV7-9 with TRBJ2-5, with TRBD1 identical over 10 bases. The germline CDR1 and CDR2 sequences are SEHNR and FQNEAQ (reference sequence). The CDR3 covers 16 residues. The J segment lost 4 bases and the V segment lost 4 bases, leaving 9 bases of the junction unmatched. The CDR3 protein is CASSSGQGPLIETQYF. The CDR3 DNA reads TGTGCCAGCAGCTCGGGACAGGGGCCACTAATAGAGACCCAGTACTTC.

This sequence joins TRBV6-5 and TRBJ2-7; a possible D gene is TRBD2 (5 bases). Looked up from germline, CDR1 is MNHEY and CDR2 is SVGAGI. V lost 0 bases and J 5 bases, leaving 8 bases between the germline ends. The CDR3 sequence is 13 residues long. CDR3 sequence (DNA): TGTGCCAGCAGTTACTCGGAGGCGAACGAGCAGTACTTC. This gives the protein CASSYSEANEQYF.

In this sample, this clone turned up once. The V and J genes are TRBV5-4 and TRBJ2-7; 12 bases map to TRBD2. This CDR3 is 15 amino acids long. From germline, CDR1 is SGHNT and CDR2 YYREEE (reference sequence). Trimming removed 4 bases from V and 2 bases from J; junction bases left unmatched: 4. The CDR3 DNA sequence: TGTGCCAGCAGCAGACGACTAGCGGGAGCCTACGAGCAGTACTTC. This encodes CASSRRLAGAYEQYF.

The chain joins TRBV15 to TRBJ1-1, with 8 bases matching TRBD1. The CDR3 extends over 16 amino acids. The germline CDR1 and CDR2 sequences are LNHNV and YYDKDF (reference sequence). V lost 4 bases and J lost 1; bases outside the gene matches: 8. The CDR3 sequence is CATSTRTGLWNTEAFF. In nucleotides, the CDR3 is TGTGCCACCAGCACCCGGACAGGGCTTTGGAACACTGAAGCTTTCTTT.

The DNA of the CDR3 is TGTGCCAGCAGCCTGTGCCAGACTGGACAGGGGGCGAGCACTGAAGCTTTCTTT. It yields the protein CASSLCQTGQGASTEAFF. The V call is TRBV4-2, the J call TRBJ1-1; 11 bases fit TRBD1. From germline, CDR1 is LGHNA and CDR2 YNFKEQ. This CDR3 has 18 amino acids. J lost 4 bases, V lost 4 bases, and 14 bases had no gene match.

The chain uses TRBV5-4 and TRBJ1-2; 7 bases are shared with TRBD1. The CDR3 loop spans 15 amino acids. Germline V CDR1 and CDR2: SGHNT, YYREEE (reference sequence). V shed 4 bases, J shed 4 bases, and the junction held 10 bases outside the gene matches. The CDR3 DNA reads TGTGCCAGCAGCCTTCGACAGGGTAGGAGCTATGGCTACACCTTC. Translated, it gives CASSLRQGRSYGYTF.

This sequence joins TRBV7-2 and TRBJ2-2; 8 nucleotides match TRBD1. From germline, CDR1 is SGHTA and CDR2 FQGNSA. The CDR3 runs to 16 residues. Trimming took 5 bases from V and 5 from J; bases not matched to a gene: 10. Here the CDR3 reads CASSPRTGRRTGELFF. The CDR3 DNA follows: TGTGCCAGCAGCCCGCGGACAGGGAGGAGAACCGGGGAGCTGTTTTTT.

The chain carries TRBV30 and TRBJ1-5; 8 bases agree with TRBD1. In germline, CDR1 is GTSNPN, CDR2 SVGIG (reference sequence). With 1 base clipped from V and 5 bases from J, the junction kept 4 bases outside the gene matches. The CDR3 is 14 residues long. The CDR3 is CAWSGGQGYQPQHF. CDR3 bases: TGTGCCTGGAGTGGTGGACAGGGCTATCAGCCCCAGCATTTT.

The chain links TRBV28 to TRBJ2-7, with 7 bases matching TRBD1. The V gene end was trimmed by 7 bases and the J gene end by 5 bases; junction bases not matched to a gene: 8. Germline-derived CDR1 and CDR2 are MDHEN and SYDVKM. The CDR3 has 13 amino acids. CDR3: CASKGAPGNEQYF. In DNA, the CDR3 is TGTGCCAGCAAGGGGGCGCCAGGGAACGAGCAGTACTTC.